This TCR beta chain comes out of a study of beta chain features in type 1 diabetes. Overall study: The patients were much like the healthy donors in age, gender and cell yields. Sorted cells, 107,917,701 in number, were examined across all samples.

Comment on this clone: Antigen unknown.

Germline CDR1 reads SGDLS; CDR2 reads YYNGEE. The ends lost 6 bases at V and 11 bases at J; junction bases unmatched: 9. The CDR3 loop spans 12 amino acids. Findings and caveats of the study: Insertions were fewer and deletions more numerous at VDJ junctions in type 1 diabetes patients. Sequencing from cDNA could over-represent high-TCR-expressing cells. Significant though moderate, a shortening of TCRB CDR3s appeared in all four CD4+ subsets of Type 1 diabetes patients.

Reverse transcription of all isolated RNA meant that expressed TCRB transcripts were sequenced. Assay used: immunoSEQ multiplex PCR; TCRdb lists only in-frame clones, some missing. The data show around 56,000 clones, 40% to 60% seen once. The sample taken for sequencing was Tregs from blood. The sequence derives from a woman aged 40 to 50 with type 1 diabetes. The rearrangement joins TRBV9 to TRBJ1-2, with TRBD1 identical over 8 bases. CDR3 coding DNA: TGTGCCAGCACCGGACAGGGAATTAGTTACACCTTC. It is translated as CASTGQGISYTF.